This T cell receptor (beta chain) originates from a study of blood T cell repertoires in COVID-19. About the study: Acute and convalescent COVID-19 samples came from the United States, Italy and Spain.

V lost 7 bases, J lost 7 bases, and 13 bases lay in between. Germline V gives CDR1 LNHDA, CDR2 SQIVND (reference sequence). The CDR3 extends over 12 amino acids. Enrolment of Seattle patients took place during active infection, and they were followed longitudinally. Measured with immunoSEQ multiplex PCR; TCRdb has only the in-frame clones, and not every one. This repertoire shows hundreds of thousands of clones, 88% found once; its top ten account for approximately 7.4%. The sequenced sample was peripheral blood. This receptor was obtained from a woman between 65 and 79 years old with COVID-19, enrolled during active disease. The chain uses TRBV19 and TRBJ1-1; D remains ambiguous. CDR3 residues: CASMKAAGEAFF. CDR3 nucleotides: TGTGCCAGTATGAAGGCGGCGGGTGAAGCTTTCTTT.